This entry describes one T cell receptor (beta chain). The sample comes from a study of OX40 agonist ivuxolimab in advanced cancers. Study-wide context: Dose-escalation cases comprised hepatocellular carcinoma, melanoma, renal cell or head and neck cancer.

Sequencing was performed with immunoSEQ multiplex PCR; in TCRdb, only in-frame clones are kept and a portion is missing. This sample carries over 50,000 clones, approximately 90% of them seen once, and the ten largest clones take 15% to 20%. Germline V lookup: CDR1 SEHNR, CDR2 FQNEAQ (reference sequence). The CDR3 is made up of 14 amino acids. V lost 5 bases and J lost 5; bases outside the gene matches: 4. The sequenced sample was CD4+ or CD8+ T cells sorted from blood, obtained in a trial of the OX40 agonist ivuxolimab. The sequence was collected from an adult with an advanced solid tumor such as melanoma, head and neck, liver or kidney cancer. V usage is TRBV7-9 and J usage is TRBJ2-7; the match to TRBD1 covers 12 bases. In DNA, the CDR3 is TGTGCCAGCAGCCCAGGGACAGGGGGCGACGAGCAGTACTTC. Encoded protein: CASSPGTGGDEQYF.